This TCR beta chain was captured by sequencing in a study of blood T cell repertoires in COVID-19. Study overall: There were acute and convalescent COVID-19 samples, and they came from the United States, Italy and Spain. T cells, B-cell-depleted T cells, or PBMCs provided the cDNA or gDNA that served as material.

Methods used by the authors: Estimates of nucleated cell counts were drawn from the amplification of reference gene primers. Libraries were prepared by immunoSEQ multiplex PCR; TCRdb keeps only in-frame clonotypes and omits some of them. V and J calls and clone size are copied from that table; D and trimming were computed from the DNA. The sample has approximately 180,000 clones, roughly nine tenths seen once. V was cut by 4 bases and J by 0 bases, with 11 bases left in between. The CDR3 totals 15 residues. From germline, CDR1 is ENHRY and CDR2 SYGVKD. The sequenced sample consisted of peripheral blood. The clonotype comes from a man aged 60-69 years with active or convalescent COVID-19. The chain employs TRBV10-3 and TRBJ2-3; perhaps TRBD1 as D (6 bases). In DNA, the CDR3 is TGTGCCATCAGTGTTGCAGGGGTTAGCACAGATACGCAGTATTTT. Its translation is CAISVAGVSTDTQYF.